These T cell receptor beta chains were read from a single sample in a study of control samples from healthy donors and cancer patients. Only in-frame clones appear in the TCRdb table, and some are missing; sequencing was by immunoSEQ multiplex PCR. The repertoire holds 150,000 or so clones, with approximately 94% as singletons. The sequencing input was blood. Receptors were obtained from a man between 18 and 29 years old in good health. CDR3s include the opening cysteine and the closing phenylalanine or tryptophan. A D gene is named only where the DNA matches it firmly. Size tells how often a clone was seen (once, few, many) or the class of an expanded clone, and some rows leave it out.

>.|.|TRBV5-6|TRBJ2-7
CASSLSGQGKYF
TGTGCCAGCAGCTTATCAGGCCAGGGGAAGTACTTC
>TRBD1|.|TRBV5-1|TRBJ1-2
CASSFLGQGGIYGYTF
TGCGCCAGCAGCTTTTTAGGACAGGGGGGAATCTATGGCTACACCTTC
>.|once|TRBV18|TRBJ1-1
CASSLQPKDTEAFF
TGTGCCAGCTCACTACAGCCTAAAGACACTGAAGCTTTCTTT
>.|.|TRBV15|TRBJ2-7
CATSIGDYEQYF
TGTGCCACCAGCATAGGTGATTACGAGCAGTACTTC
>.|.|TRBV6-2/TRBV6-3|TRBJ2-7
CASSSRGQTYEQYF
TGTGCCAGCAGCTCGCGGGGACAGACCTACGAGCAGTACTTC
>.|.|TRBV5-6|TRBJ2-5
CASSLRGTMRETQYF
TGTGCCAGCAGCTTGAGAGGTACGATGCGGGAGACCCAGTACTTC
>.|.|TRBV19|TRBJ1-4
CASSLYQGGEKLFF
TGTGCCAGTAGTTTATACCAGGGCGGCGAAAAACTGTTTTTT
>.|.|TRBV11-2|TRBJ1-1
CASSSPQETGEAFF
TGTGCCAGCAGCTCCCCCCAAGAAACAGGTGAAGCTTTCTTT
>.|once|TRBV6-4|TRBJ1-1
CASSGGYGTEAFF
TGTGCCAGCAGTGGGGGGTACGGAACTGAAGCTTTCTTT
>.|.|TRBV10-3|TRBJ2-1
CAIKGTYNEQFF
TGTGCCATCAAGGGGACTTACAATGAGCAGTTCTTC
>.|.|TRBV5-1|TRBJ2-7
CASSFYGGITPYEQYF
TGCGCCAGCAGCTTTTACGGGGGAATTACTCCCTACGAGCAGTACTTC
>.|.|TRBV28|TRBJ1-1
CASNSPLGAFF
TGTGCCAGCAATTCTCCACTAGGAGCTTTCTTT
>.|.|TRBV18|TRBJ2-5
CASSPPFGVETQYF
TGTGCCAGCTCACCACCATTTGGGGTTGAGACCCAGTACTTC
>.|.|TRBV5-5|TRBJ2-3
CASSLAAAVETDTQYF
TGTGCCAGCAGCTTGGCGGCCGCCGTGGAGACAGATACGCAGTATTTT
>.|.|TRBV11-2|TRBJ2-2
CASSFWSGELFF
TGTGCCAGCAGCTTCTGGTCCGGGGAGCTGTTTTTT
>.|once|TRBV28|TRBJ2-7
CATDGETYEQYF
TGTGCCACAGACGGGGAGACCTACGAGCAGTACTTC
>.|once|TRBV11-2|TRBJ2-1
CASEQYGTEQFF
TGTGCCAGCGAACAATACGGTACTGAGCAGTTCTTC
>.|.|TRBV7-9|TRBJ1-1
CASSLVTGGGNTEAFF
TGTGCCAGCAGCTTAGTTACGGGAGGGGGGAACACTGAAGCTTTCTTT
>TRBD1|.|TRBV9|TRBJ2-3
CASSARGQVTDTQYF
TGTGCCAGCAGCGCTCGGGGACAGGTCACAGATACGCAGTATTTT
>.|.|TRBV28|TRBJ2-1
CASSLGSGEYNEQFF
TGTGCCAGCAGTTTGGGTAGCGGTGAGTACAATGAGCAGTTCTTC
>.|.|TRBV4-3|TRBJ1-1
CASSQGLANGWNTEAFF
TGCGCCAGCAGCCAGGGCCTTGCGAATGGTTGGAACACTGAAGCTTTCTTT
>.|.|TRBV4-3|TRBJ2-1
CASSQAGVFLYNEQFF
TGCGCCAGCAGCCAAGCGGGAGTTTTTCTCTACAATGAGCAGTTCTTC
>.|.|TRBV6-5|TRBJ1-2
CASSYSGGTNYGYTF
TGTGCCAGCAGTTACTCCGGGGGTACTAACTATGGCTACACCTTC
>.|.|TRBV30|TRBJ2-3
CAGADSGRADTQYF
TGTGCCGGGGCGGACAGTGGGCGGGCAGATACGCAGTATTTT
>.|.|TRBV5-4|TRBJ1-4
CASSLDSATNEKLFF
TGTGCCAGCAGCTTGGACTCTGCAACTAATGAAAAACTGTTTTTT
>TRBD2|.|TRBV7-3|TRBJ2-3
CASSRSGISTDTQYF
TGTGCCAGCAGCCGGAGCGGGATTAGCACAGATACGCAGTATTTT
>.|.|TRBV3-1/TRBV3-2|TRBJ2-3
CASSQDRVGPDTQYF
TGTGCCAGCAGCCAAGACAGGGTGGGGCCAGATACGCAGTATTTT